This is a list of T cell receptor beta chains from one sample in a study of cytomegalovirus exposure and HLA in healthy donors. The data were produced by immunoSEQ multiplex PCR, yet TCRdb's version contains in-frame clones alone and is incomplete. This table holds tens of thousands of clones, approximately 72% found once. The sequencing sample was made of PBMCs. These receptors came from a woman in her thirties or forties in good health and CMV-seronegative. Both conserved end residues are part of each CDR3. The D gene is left open where the match is weak. A row's size may be missing; if present it is once, few, many or a size class.

cdr3_aa: CASSDIGGQGSSPFF
cdr3_nt: TGCGCCAGCAGCGATATTGGGGGACAGGGGAGTTCGCCTTTCTTT
clone_size: -
v_call: TRBV5-1
d_call: TRBD1
j_call: TRBJ1-1

cdr3_aa: CASSRAAGGRDEQYF
cdr3_nt: TGTGCCAGTAGTCGGGCCGCAGGGGGAAGGGACGAGCAGTACTTC
clone_size: -
v_call: TRBV19
d_call: TRBD1
j_call: TRBJ2-7

cdr3_aa: CSARQGGNNQPQHF
cdr3_nt: TGCAGCGCCCGGCAGGGGGGAAACAATCAGCCCCAGCATTTT
clone_size: -
v_call: TRBV29-1
d_call: TRBD1
j_call: TRBJ1-5

cdr3_aa: CASRAPWPSVSQHF
cdr3_nt: TGTGCCAGTAGGGCCCCTTGGCCATCAGTGTCCCAGCATTTT
clone_size: -
v_call: TRBV19
d_call: -
j_call: TRBJ1-5

cdr3_aa: CASRGGNGNGQFF
cdr3_nt: TGTGCCAGCAGGGGGGGGAATGGTAATGGGCAGTTCTTC
clone_size: -
v_call: TRBV9
d_call: TRBD2
j_call: TRBJ2-1

cdr3_aa: CATSRETGANEKLFF
cdr3_nt: TGTGCCACCAGCAGGGAGACAGGGGCAAATGAAAAACTGTTTTTT
clone_size: -
v_call: TRBV15
d_call: TRBD1
j_call: TRBJ1-4

cdr3_aa: CAWRNGQGYDTQYF
cdr3_nt: TGTGCCTGGAGAAACGGTCAGGGATACGATACGCAGTATTTT
clone_size: -
v_call: TRBV30
d_call: -
j_call: TRBJ2-3

cdr3_aa: CASRLQTGTGQFGTEAFF
cdr3_nt: TGTGCCAGCCGATTACAAACAGGGACAGGGCAATTCGGCACTGAAGCTTTCTTT
clone_size: once
v_call: TRBV27
d_call: TRBD1
j_call: TRBJ1-1

cdr3_aa: CASSVAGYGVGGNTIYF
cdr3_nt: TGTGCCAGCAGCGTAGCTGGGTACGGAGTCGGAGGGAACACCATATATTTT
clone_size: -
v_call: TRBV9
d_call: -
j_call: TRBJ1-3

cdr3_aa: CANYRGGYGYTF
cdr3_nt: TGTGCCAACTACAGGGGAGGCTATGGCTACACCTTC
clone_size: -
v_call: TRBV28
d_call: TRBD1
j_call: TRBJ1-2

cdr3_aa: CATTPGQGDGGSYGYTF
cdr3_nt: TGTGCCACCACTCCGGGACAGGGTGATGGAGGTTCATACGGCTACACCTTC
clone_size: -
v_call: TRBV14
d_call: TRBD1
j_call: TRBJ1-2

cdr3_aa: CATSRDRTGEYGYTF
cdr3_nt: TGTGCCACCAGCAGAGATAGAACGGGGGAGTATGGCTACACCTTC
clone_size: -
v_call: TRBV15
d_call: -
j_call: TRBJ1-2

cdr3_aa: CASSVVGGSGNTIYF
cdr3_nt: TGTGCCAGCAGCGTAGTAGGAGGTTCAGGAAACACCATATATTTT
clone_size: -
v_call: TRBV9
d_call: -
j_call: TRBJ1-3

cdr3_aa: CASSPSARISYEQYF
cdr3_nt: TGTGCCAGCAGTCCCAGCGCGCGCATCTCCTACGAGCAGTACTTC
clone_size: -
v_call: TRBV27
d_call: -
j_call: TRBJ2-7

cdr3_aa: CASTRIPTGELFF
cdr3_nt: TGTGCCAGCACGCGGATCCCTACCGGGGAGCTGTTTTTT
clone_size: few
v_call: TRBV6-5
d_call: -
j_call: TRBJ2-2

cdr3_aa: CASSDPAVGTGASYEQYF
cdr3_nt: TGTGCCAGCAGTGACCCCGCCGTCGGGACAGGGGCCTCCTACGAGCAGTACTTC
clone_size: -
v_call: TRBV25-1
d_call: TRBD1
j_call: TRBJ2-7

cdr3_aa: CASDPGVTYEQYF
cdr3_nt: TGTGCCAGCGATCCAGGGGTCACCTACGAGCAGTACTTC
clone_size: -
v_call: TRBV6-1
d_call: -
j_call: TRBJ2-7

cdr3_aa: CASSLTGGAGNTIYF
cdr3_nt: TGTGCCAGCAGCTTGACAGGGGGCGCTGGAAACACCATATATTTT
clone_size: -
v_call: TRBV7-9
d_call: TRBD1
j_call: TRBJ1-3

cdr3_aa: CASSLFTGGFDNVLTF
cdr3_nt: TGTGCCAGCAGCTTATTCACAGGGGGTTTTGACAACGTCCTGACTTTC
clone_size: -
v_call: TRBV11-2
d_call: TRBD1
j_call: TRBJ2-6

cdr3_aa: CASSNRGRLEQYF
cdr3_nt: TGTGCCAGCAGTAACAGGGGAAGGTTAGAGCAGTACTTC
clone_size: -
v_call: TRBV7-2
d_call: TRBD1
j_call: TRBJ2-7

cdr3_aa: CASSQQQGPNYGYTF
cdr3_nt: TGTGCCAGCAGCCAACAACAGGGGCCGAACTATGGCTACACCTTC
clone_size: -
v_call: TRBV14
d_call: TRBD1
j_call: TRBJ1-2

cdr3_aa: CASSPKAGVSGYEQYF
cdr3_nt: TGTGCCAGCTCACCAAAAGCGGGGGTATCGGGGTACGAGCAGTACTTC
clone_size: -
v_call: TRBV18
d_call: TRBD2
j_call: TRBJ2-7

cdr3_aa: CAWAVPSGLQETQYF
cdr3_nt: TGTGCCTGGGCCGTCCCTAGCGGTCTTCAAGAGACCCAGTACTTC
clone_size: -
v_call: TRBV30
d_call: TRBD2
j_call: TRBJ2-5

cdr3_aa: CASSEGGVNTEAFF
cdr3_nt: TGTGCCAGCAGTGAGGGGGGGGTGAACACTGAAGCTTTCTTT
clone_size: -
v_call: TRBV6-1
d_call: -
j_call: TRBJ1-1

cdr3_aa: CASSAGTSSHEQYF
cdr3_nt: TGTGCCAGCAGCGCCGGGACTAGCTCCCACGAGCAGTACTTC
clone_size: -
v_call: TRBV9
d_call: TRBD2
j_call: TRBJ2-7

cdr3_aa: CASSVEMVGLQETQYF
cdr3_nt: TGTGCCAGCAGCGTAGAAATGGTAGGACTCCAAGAGACCCAGTACTTC
clone_size: -
v_call: TRBV9
d_call: -
j_call: TRBJ2-5

cdr3_aa: CASSSYPQGYQPQHF
cdr3_nt: TGTGCCAGCAGTTCCTATCCCCAGGGGTATCAGCCCCAGCATTTT
clone_size: -
v_call: TRBV28
d_call: -
j_call: TRBJ1-5

cdr3_aa: CASSHYRDSNTEAFF
cdr3_nt: TGCGCCAGCAGTCACTATAGGGACAGCAACACTGAAGCTTTCTTT
clone_size: few
v_call: TRBV23-1
d_call: TRBD1
j_call: TRBJ1-1

cdr3_aa: CASSLGSLNEKLFF
cdr3_nt: TGTGCCAGCAGCTTAGGCAGTCTGAATGAAAAACTGTTTTTT
clone_size: -
v_call: TRBV7-8
d_call: -
j_call: TRBJ1-4

cdr3_aa: CASSLSGFYGYTF
cdr3_nt: TGTGCCAGCAGTTTGTCGGGGTTCTATGGCTACACCTTC
clone_size: -
v_call: TRBV27
d_call: -
j_call: TRBJ1-2

cdr3_aa: CASSRLAGGYEQYF
cdr3_nt: TGTGCCAGCTCACGACTAGCGGGAGGGTACGAGCAGTACTTC
clone_size: -
v_call: TRBV18
d_call: TRBD2
j_call: TRBJ2-7

cdr3_aa: CAISVAGDEQYF
cdr3_nt: TGTGCCATCAGCGTAGCGGGAGACGAGCAGTACTTC
clone_size: few
v_call: TRBV10-3
d_call: TRBD2
j_call: TRBJ2-7

cdr3_aa: CASRAGIGAQYF
cdr3_nt: TGTGCCAGCAGGGCGGGAATAGGAGCCCAGTACTTC
clone_size: -
v_call: TRBV27
d_call: -
j_call: TRBJ2-5

cdr3_aa: CASSQVQAGGLYEQYF
cdr3_nt: TGTGCCAGCAGCCAAGTACAAGCGGGAGGTCTTTACGAGCAGTACTTC
clone_size: few
v_call: TRBV4-2
d_call: TRBD2
j_call: TRBJ2-7

cdr3_aa: CASSPGQGNTEAFF
cdr3_nt: TGCGCCAGCAGCCCAGGACAGGGGAACACTGAAGCTTTCTTT
clone_size: -
v_call: TRBV4-1
d_call: TRBD1
j_call: TRBJ1-1

cdr3_aa: CASSLWGATEAFF
cdr3_nt: TGTGCCAGCAGTTTATGGGGGGCCACTGAAGCTTTCTTT
clone_size: -
v_call: TRBV28
d_call: -
j_call: TRBJ1-1

cdr3_aa: CASSYLKAAINQPQHF
cdr3_nt: TGTGCCAGCAGTTACCTGAAGGCAGCGATCAATCAGCCCCAGCATTTT
clone_size: -
v_call: TRBV28
d_call: -
j_call: TRBJ1-5

cdr3_aa: CATRPRGAGTEAFF
cdr3_nt: TGTGCCACCAGACCCCGGGGGGCTGGAACTGAAGCTTTCTTT
clone_size: few
v_call: TRBV10-3
d_call: -
j_call: TRBJ1-1

cdr3_aa: CASSAVAGGRTDTQYF
cdr3_nt: TGTGCCAGCAGTGCCGTGGCAGGGGGCCGCACAGATACGCAGTATTTT
clone_size: -
v_call: TRBV6-1
d_call: TRBD1
j_call: TRBJ2-3

cdr3_aa: CASSLLLSGANVLTF
cdr3_nt: TGTGCCAGCAGTTTACTGCTCTCTGGGGCCAACGTCCTGACTTTC
clone_size: few
v_call: TRBV6-5
d_call: -
j_call: TRBJ2-6

cdr3_aa: CSVVGRLAGHTDTQYF
cdr3_nt: TGCAGCGTTGTTGGTAGATTAGCGGGCCACACAGATACGCAGTATTTT
clone_size: once
v_call: TRBV29-1
d_call: TRBD2
j_call: TRBJ2-3

cdr3_aa: CASRTGGHAGELFF
cdr3_nt: TGTGCCAGCAGGACAGGGGGTCACGCCGGGGAGCTGTTTTTT
clone_size: many
v_call: TRBV27
d_call: TRBD1
j_call: TRBJ2-2

cdr3_aa: CASSPHSGTLQETQYF
cdr3_nt: TGTGCCAGCAGCCCTCATTCCGGGACACTACAAGAGACCCAGTACTTC
clone_size: -
v_call: TRBV9
d_call: -
j_call: TRBJ2-5

cdr3_aa: CATSRDRSAPFF
cdr3_nt: TGTGCCACCAGCAGAGATCGGTCTGCCCCGTTTTTT
clone_size: -
v_call: TRBV15
d_call: -
j_call: TRBJ1-4

cdr3_aa: CASSRFIAGGLEQYF
cdr3_nt: TGCGCCAGCAGTCGCTTTATAGCGGGAGGCCTCGAGCAGTACTTC
clone_size: few
v_call: TRBV5-1
d_call: TRBD2
j_call: TRBJ2-7

cdr3_aa: CASSLGPPSSYEQYF
cdr3_nt: TGTGCCAGCAGCTTAGGTCCCCCCAGCTCCTACGAGCAGTACTTC
clone_size: -
v_call: TRBV11-3
d_call: -
j_call: TRBJ2-7

cdr3_aa: CASSSGSSTLGELFF
cdr3_nt: TGTGCCAGTAGCTCCGGGTCCTCAACCCTCGGGGAGCTGTTTTTT
clone_size: once
v_call: TRBV19
d_call: -
j_call: TRBJ2-2

cdr3_aa: CASSLLTSGFNEQFF
cdr3_nt: TGCGCCAGCAGCTTATTGACTAGCGGGTTCAATGAGCAGTTCTTC
clone_size: -
v_call: TRBV5-1
d_call: TRBD2
j_call: TRBJ2-1

cdr3_aa: CASSLSRVLSSTDTQYF
cdr3_nt: TGTGCCAGCAGTTTATCCCGCGTTTTATCTAGCACAGATACGCAGTATTTT
clone_size: -
v_call: TRBV27
d_call: -
j_call: TRBJ2-3

cdr3_aa: CASSFVLNNEQFF
cdr3_nt: TGCGCCAGCAGCTTTGTCCTAAACAATGAGCAGTTCTTC
clone_size: -
v_call: TRBV5-1
d_call: -
j_call: TRBJ2-1